These 17 T cell receptor beta chains were sequenced from one sample in a study of cytomegalovirus exposure and HLA in healthy donors. PCR amplification relied on 60 Vbeta primers (plus 13 Jbeta primers). Profiled with immunoSEQ multiplex PCR; TCRdb holds only in-frame clones, not every one. The sample includes more than 150,000 clones, over 70% seen only once; the top ten take 3% to 4%. The source material was PBMCs. These receptors originate from a man between 45 and 60 years old in good health and CMV-seronegative.

V usage is TRBV4-1 and J usage is TRBJ2-1; a weak D match, TRBD1 (5 bases). This CDR3 is built from 14 residues. V was trimmed by 2 bases and J by 6 bases, leaving 11 bases between them. Germline V gives CDR1 MGHRA, CDR2 YSYEKL. This CDR3 is CASSQPTRANEQFF. The CDR3 DNA is TGCGCCAGCAGCCAACCAACCAGGGCCAATGAGCAGTTCTTC.

This chain joins TRBV4-1 and TRBJ1-4, with D tentatively TRBD1 (5 bases). V lost 4 bases, J lost 7 bases, and 13 bases lay in between. The CDR3 sequence is 14 residues long. Germline V CDR1 and CDR2: MGHRA, YSYEKL. CDR3 coding DNA: TGCGCCAGCAGCCCTCAGGGCCCTGGTGAAAAACTGTTTTTT. Protein product: CASSPQGPGEKLFF.

The chain carries TRBV5-1 and TRBJ2-7; possibly TRBD1 for D (5 bases). Trimming pared 5 bases from V and 3 bases from J, leaving 12 bases between. This CDR3 comprises 13 residues. Germline-derived CDR1 and CDR2 are SGHRS and YFSETQ. The CDR3 nucleotides are TGCGCCAGCAGTAACGGACACATCTACGAGCAGTACTTC. Protein: CASSNGHIYEQYF.

CDR3 protein: CASSNRGDNEQFF. The CDR3 bases are TGTGCCAGCAGCAACAGGGGCGACAATGAGCAGTTCTTC. The chain has TRBV5-4 and TRBJ2-1; 7 nucleotides agree with TRBD1. V gave up 4 bases and J gave up 5 bases; unmatched junction bases: 3. The germline V gene has CDR1 SGHNT and CDR2 YYREEE (reference sequence). This CDR3 comprises 13 residues.

For the CDR3, the DNA is TGTGCCAGCAGTCGCGCCTGGGGCATTCGGGACTATGGCTACACCTTC. It encodes CASSRAWGIRDYGYTF. The chain couples TRBV27 to TRBJ1-2; maybe TRBD1 (5 bases). This CDR3 is built from 16 residues. V was shortened by 5 bases and J by 3 bases, with 19 bases between the two germline ends. Germline assignment: CDR1 MNHEY and CDR2 SMNVEV (reference sequence).

This sequence joins TRBV4-1 and TRBJ2-5; 9 nucleotides agree with TRBD2. The CDR3 has 14 amino acids. Unmatched junction bases numbered 3, after V lost 6 bases and J lost 1 base. Germline lookup yields CDR1 MGHRA and CDR2 YSYEKL. This CDR3 reads CASSEAGGQETQYF. CDR3 sequence (DNA): TGCGCCAGCAGTGAAGCGGGGGGCCAAGAGACCCAGTACTTC.

J is TRBJ2-5 and V is TRBV9, with D possibly matching TRBD2 (6 bases). Per germline, CDR1 SGDLS and CDR2 YYNGEE. V was shortened by 4 bases and J by 4 bases, with 14 bases between the two germline ends. This CDR3 comprises 14 residues. CDR3: CASSPGRGPETQYF. The CDR3 nucleotides read TGTGCCAGCAGCCCAGGGCGGGGTCCAGAGACCCAGTACTTC.

A few counts support this clone. The chain combines TRBV29-1 with TRBJ2-5, with D perhaps TRBD2 (6 bases). V was shortened by 4 bases and J by 5 bases, with 8 bases between the two germline ends. This CDR3 is 11 amino acids long. In germline, CDR1 is SQVTM, CDR2 ANQGSEA. The CDR3, as DNA: TGCAGCGTTGGGGGGGTTGAGACCCAGTACTTC. Amino acids: CSVGGVETQYF. Full variable domain (outside the CDR3, taken from reference TRBV29-1 and TRBJ2-5): SAVISQKPSRDICQRGTSLTIQCQVDSQVTMMFWYRQQPGQSLTLIATANQGSEATYESGFVIDKFPISRPNLTFSTLTVSNMSPEDSSIYLCSVGGVETQYFGPGTRLLVL.

The chain joins TRBV6-1 to TRBJ1-1; D perhaps matches TRBD1 (5 bases). CDR1 is MNHNS and CDR2 is SASEGT in the germline V gene. The CDR3 sequence is 13 residues long. V was trimmed by 6 bases and J by 4 bases, leaving 12 bases between them. As DNA, the CDR3 is TGTGCCAGCAGGGATGTCAGGGTCACTGAAGCTTTCTTT. It specifies CASRDVRVTEAFF.

The V gene is TRBV18, the J gene TRBJ2-2; TRBD2 might be the D (5 bases). V was trimmed by 5 bases and J by 5 bases, leaving 12 bases between them. Per the germline V gene, CDR1 is KGHSH and CDR2 is LQKENI. This CDR3 contains 14 residues. The CDR3: CASSWKGETGELFF. CDR3 in DNA: TGTGCCAGCTCATGGAAGGGAGAGACCGGGGAGCTGTTTTTT. The full variable domain, in which reference TRBV18 and TRBJ2-2 provide the parts outside the CDR3, is NAGVMQNPRHLVRRRGQEARLRCSPMKGHSHVYWYRQLPEEGLKFMVYLQKENIIDESGMPKERFSAEFPKEGPSILRIQQVVRGDSAAYFCASSWKGETGELFFGEGSRLTVL.

V usage is TRBV18 and J usage is TRBJ2-7; D might be TRBD1 (6 bases). Trimming cost V 0 bases and J 0 bases, with 15 bases left between them. This CDR3 has 17 residues. Germline CDR1 KGHSH, CDR2 LQKENI. CDR3 sequence reads: CASSPPGSDRTSYEQYF. CDR3 nucleotides: TGTGCCAGCTCACCACCGGGCTCGGACAGAACCTCCTACGAGCAGTACTTC.

The V call is TRBV5-1, the J call TRBJ2-7; D may be TRBD2 (6 bases). The CDR3 is 12 amino acids. Germline V gene sequence: CDR1 SGHRS, CDR2 YFSETQ. V was cut by 5 bases and J by 3 bases, with 9 bases left in between. The chain's CDR3 is CASRDGGYEQYF. The CDR3 nucleotides read TGCGCCAGCAGGGACGGGGGCTACGAGCAGTACTTC.

The chain employs TRBV12-5 and TRBJ1-2; D gene uncertain. Trimming left V 3 bases short and J 4 bases short, with 15 bases between. Germline loops: CDR1 LGHNT, CDR2 FRNRAP. The CDR3 sequence is 15 residues long. DNA of the CDR3: TGTGCTAGTGGTTTTCCCCATCCGGGAGGCTATGGCTACACCTTC. Translated: CASGFPHPGGYGYTF.

The rearrangement uses TRBV29-1 and TRBJ1-2; 9 bases fit TRBD1. The CDR3 length is 12 residues. Germline V CDR1 and CDR2: SQVTM, ANQGSEA. V lost 5 bases, J lost 4 bases, and 2 bases stayed unmatched. CDR3 bases: TGCAGCGTTTCACAGGGGGCCTATGGCTACACCTTC. It specifies CSVSQGAYGYTF.

The rearrangement joins TRBV19 to TRBJ1-4; tentatively, D is TRBD1 (5 bases). Trimming removed 3 bases from V and 5 bases from J, with 10 bases in between. This CDR3 region has 14 residues. Germline V gene data show CDR1 as LNHDA and CDR2 as SQIVND (reference sequence). The chain's CDR3 is CASSMGGENEKLFF. The CDR3 DNA follows: TGTGCCAGTAGTATGGGGGGTGAGAATGAAAAACTGTTTTTT. The full variable domain, its missing parts supplied by reference TRBV19 and TRBJ1-4, is DGGITQSPKYLFRKEGQNVTLSCEQNLNHDAMYWYRQDPGQGLRLIYYSQIVNDFQKGDIAEGYSVSREKKESFPLTVTSAQKNPTAFYLCASSMGGENEKLFFGSGTQLSVL.

The rearrangement links TRBV29-1 to TRBJ2-3, with 11 bases matching TRBD2. Germline V gene data show CDR1 as SQVTM and CDR2 as ANQGSEA. V lost 4 bases to trimming and J lost 2 bases; unmatched junction nucleotides: 14. There are 18 residues in the CDR3. CDR3 in amino acids: CSVASGGSIPPFTDTQYF. The CDR3 region has the DNA TGCAGCGTTGCTAGCGGGGGGTCCATACCGCCCTTCACAGATACGCAGTATTTT.

The genes are TRBV19 and TRBJ2-7; D remains ambiguous. CDR3 length equals 15 residues. V was clipped by 3 bases and J by 3 bases, with 15 bases between them. Germline-derived CDR1 and CDR2 are LNHDA and SQIVND (reference sequence). CDR3 sequence reads: CASSIGGNVGYEQYF. CDR3 nucleotides: TGTGCCAGTAGTATCGGCGGAAATGTAGGCTACGAGCAGTACTTC.